Sequencing of this T cell receptor beta chain was carried out in a study of technical replicates of blood from a handful of donors (dated by TCRdb to between 2016 and 2019). Library generation was performed with the immunoSEQ multiplex PCR assay. Held by TCRdb, this immuneACCESS table contains in-frame sequences only and omits some clones. Under half of the omission traces to an unresolved V gene where checked; the cause of the rest is unknown. The table for this sample lists about 76,000 clones; 94% of them were counted only once. Of the sample, about 0.4% is held by the ten largest clones. With respect to this clone: The antigen it binds to is not known. No quality values exist for individual bases; no much larger clone is one base distant.

The sequence derives from a human donor in good health. The specimen sequenced was T cells isolated from PBMCs.

CDR3 sequence: CASSYPQTGSQPQHF. The DNA sequence reads TGTGCCAGCAGTTACCCCCAGACAGGGAGCCAGCCCCAGCATTTT. The chain uses TRBV28 and TRBJ1-5; 7 bases in the middle match TRBD1. The junction shows trimming of 4 bases on V and 7 bases on J, and the gene matches do not reach 10 bases of it. Counted from cysteine to phenylalanine, this CDR3 has 15 amino acids. This entry keeps only the CDR3 DNA: 45 bases, framed from base 1. The CDR1 and CDR2 encoded by the germline V gene are MDHEN and SYDVKM.